One and the same sample provided the 14 T cell receptor beta chains below, sequenced in a study of beta chain features in type 1 diabetes. Findings and limits, study-wide: Among all four CD4+ subsets, Type 1 diabetes patients had TCRB CDR3s that were moderately but significantly shorter.

Expressed TCRB transcripts were sequenced, since all the RNA that had been isolated was reverse transcribed. Some clones are missing from TCRdb's copy, which holds only in-frame ones; the method was immunoSEQ multiplex PCR. The repertoire holds 100,000 to 150,000 clones, with less than 20% as singletons. No antigen has been assigned to these receptors. Sequenced material: central memory CD4+ T cells from blood. The receptors were sampled from a man aged 30 to 45 with type 1 diabetes.

This clone was recorded a few times. The genes are TRBV10-2 and TRBJ2-7; the match to TRBD2 covers 7 bases. V gave up 6 bases and J gave up 2 bases; unmatched junction bases: 7. The CDR3 runs 14 residues. Germline CDR1 reads WSHSY; CDR2 reads SAAADI. The CDR3 bases are TGCGCCAGCAGAGCGGGACGGCAGACCTACGAGCAGTACTTC. Protein product: CASRAGRQTYEQYF.

This clone was observed a handful of times. The CDR3 DNA reads as TGTGCCAGCAGACGGGACCCCGCTGGGGCCAACGTCCTGACTTTC. It codes for CASRRDPAGANVLTF. The chain carries TRBV6-1 and TRBJ2-6; TRBD1 or TRBD2 may be the D gene (5 bases each). CDR3 length: 15 residues. Trimming left V 6 bases short and J 2 bases short, with 11 bases between. Germline V gene sequence: CDR1 MNHNS, CDR2 SASEGT.

This clone was counted a few times. This sequence joins TRBV2 and TRBJ2-1; no definite D call. The germline V gene has CDR1 SNHLY and CDR2 FYNNEI. The V end was cut by 6 bases, the J end by 5 bases, with 11 bases between. The CDR3 is 13 amino acids. This chain's CDR3 is CASSPDRDNEQFF. CDR3 sequence (DNA): TGTGCCAGCAGCCCCGACCGGGACAATGAGCAGTTCTTC.

A remark on this clone: A far larger clone is one base from this, pointing to a likely read error. The chain uses TRBV9 and TRBJ2-3; D may be TRBD2 (6 bases). The CDR3 is 17 amino acids. From germline, CDR1 is SGDLS and CDR2 YYNGEE. The CDR3 DNA reads TGTGCCAGCCGCGTAGGCTCTCTTGGCGGGGGCACAGATACGCAGTATTTT. Translating gives CASRVGSLGGGTDTQYF. Full variable domain (remainder filled in from reference TRBV9 and TRBJ2-3): DSGVTQTPKHLITATGQRVTLRCSPRSGDLSVYWYQQSLDQGLQFLIQYYNGEERAKGNILERFSAQQFPDLHSELNLSSLELGDSALYFCASRVGSLGGGTDTQYFGPGTRLTVL.

The chain recombines TRBV25-1 with TRBJ2-4; no reliable D call. The CDR3 is 18 residues long. Deletions cut 2 bases from V and 0 bases from J, with 17 bases between. Germline CDR1 and CDR2: MGHDK and SYGVNS. The CDR3 nucleotides are TGTGCCAGCAGTGAAAGCTACCGACATCTCCTAGCCAAAAACATTCAGTACTTC. Translated: CASSESYRHLLAKNIQYF.

In its sample, this clone was seen a few times. The rearrangement uses TRBV19 and TRBJ1-5; the D is unclear. The CDR3 sequence is 14 residues long. Germline lookup yields CDR1 LNHDA and CDR2 SQIVND (reference sequence). Trimming left V 3 bases short and J 3 bases short, with 9 bases between. Written as DNA, the CDR3 is TGTGCCAGTAGTATCACTCAGTACAATCAGCCCCAGCATTTT. It specifies CASSITQYNQPQHF.

This clone was seen once. The rearrangement links TRBV7-9 to TRBJ1-4; D is unresolved. Trimming stripped 5 bases from V and 0 bases from J, with 7 bases between. The germline V gene has CDR1 SEHNR and CDR2 FQNEAQ (reference sequence). CDR3 size: 14 residues. The CDR3 bases are TGTGCCAGCAGCCCCGGGACAACTAATGAAAAACTGTTTTTT. It specifies CASSPGTTNEKLFF.

This rearrangement joins TRBV21-1 to TRBJ2-3; the D call TRBD2 from the table was never checked on the DNA. TRBV21-1 is annotated as a pseudogene. This CDR3 has 16 amino acids. The CDR3 loop is CASSKAGKGLKDTQYF. DNA of the CDR3: TGTGCCAGCAGCAAAGCAGGAAAGGGACTTAAAGATACGCAGTATTTT.

The J gene is TRBJ2-3, the V gene TRBV5-1, with 7 bases identical to TRBD2. CDR1 SGHRS and CDR2 YFSETQ come from the germline V gene. This CDR3 contains 14 residues. V shed 0 bases, J shed 5 bases, and the junction held 3 bases outside the gene matches. CDR3 nucleotide sequence: TGCGCCAGCAGCTTGGCTAGCGGAGAAGATACGCAGTATTTT. This translates into CASSLASGEDTQYF.

This clone has just a few counts. The chain carries TRBV7-2 and TRBJ1-5; D perhaps matches TRBD1 (6 bases). This CDR3 contains 12 residues. Trimming pared 4 bases from V and 6 bases from J, leaving 7 bases between. In germline, CDR1 is SGHTA, CDR2 FQGNSA. The CDR3 coding sequence is TGTGCCAGCAGCTCACAGGGTCAGCCCCAGCATTTT. It yields the protein CASSSQGQPQHF.

V and J are TRBV7-9 and TRBJ1-5; D ambiguous. This CDR3 region has 14 residues. Germline values: CDR1 SEHNR, CDR2 FQNEAQ (reference sequence). Trimming left V 1 base short and J 1 base short, with 5 bases between. For the CDR3, the DNA is TGTGCCAGCAGCTTAGGTGAGAGCAATCAGCCCCAGCATTTT. Translating gives CASSLGESNQPQHF.

V is TRBV6-1 and J is TRBJ2-1, with D uncertain. The CDR3 contains 11 residues. Trimming removed 4 bases from V and 10 bases from J, with 8 bases in between. In germline, CDR1 is MNHNS, CDR2 SASEGT. CDR3 nucleotide sequence: TGTGCCAGCAGTGTCCAAAGGGAGCAGTTCTTC. It is translated as CASSVQREQFF.

The table lists this clone with many counts. The V and J genes are TRBV10-2 and TRBJ2-3, with a possible D match to TRBD2 (5 bases). The CDR3 has 13 amino acids. V was cut by 7 bases and J by 6 bases, with 14 bases left in between. Germline lookup yields CDR1 WSHSY and CDR2 SAAADI. CDR3 in DNA: TGCGCCAGCACCGAGCCTAGCAAGGATACGCAGTATTTT. Its protein product is CASTEPSKDTQYF.

This clone has more than one count but fewer than ten. This sequence joins TRBV4-2 and TRBJ2-7, with 7 bases fitting TRBD2. The ends lost 0 bases at V and 3 bases at J; junction bases unmatched: 5. The germline V gene encodes CDR1 LGHNA and CDR2 YNFKEQ. The CDR3 has 15 amino acids. The CDR3 is CASSQDGVAGYEQYF. The CDR3 coding sequence is TGTGCCAGCAGCCAAGACGGGGTAGCGGGCTACGAGCAGTACTTC.